This entry is about one TCR beta chain. This record belongs to a study of T cell changes during pregnancy in multiple sclerosis. V was pared by 4 bases and J by 5 bases, with 11 bases between. Germline lookup yields CDR1 MNHEY and CDR2 SMNVEV (reference sequence). This CDR3 comprises 13 residues. Data came from immunoSEQ multiplex PCR; TCRdb stores just in-frame clones and leaves some out. Altogether about 40,000 clones are present, approximately 94% being singletons, with the ten largest covering roughly 1.7%. The source is a female donor with multiple sclerosis, enrolled in a pregnancy study. The sample consisted of peripheral blood, taken in the third trimester of pregnancy. The rearrangement joins TRBV27 to TRBJ2-5, with a possible D match to TRBD2 (5 bases). CDR3 in amino acids: CASSWASRETQYF. CDR3 bases: TGTGCCAGCAGTTGGGCTAGCCGGGAGACCCAGTACTTC.